This TCR beta chain is from a study of regulatory and conventional T cells in RAG deficiency. About the research overall: In hypomorphic RAG CID or atypical SCID, autoimmunity is frequently associated.

General study results and limits: In Omenn syndrome, Treg and Tconv repertoires overlapped >75%.

Germline assignment: CDR1 SSHAT and CDR2 FNYEAQ (reference sequence). The V gene end was trimmed by 5 bases and the J gene end by 0 bases; junction bases not matched to a gene: 4. The CDR3 totals 17 residues. Conventional CD4+ T cells were sorted from blood as CD25-low CD127-high cells. Method: immunoSEQ multiplex PCR; TCRdb's copy keeps in-frame clones and lacks some. The sample carries roughly 10,000 clones, around 94% recorded once. A note on this clone: Antigen: not known.

The origin of this receptor is a human donor with RAG deficiency presenting as severe combined immunodeficiency. Sequencing input: CD4+ effector T cells sorted from blood. V usage is TRBV7-7 and J usage is TRBJ2-6; 10 bases line up with TRBD1. CDR3 protein: CASSPGQGSSGANVLTF. The CDR3 DNA is TGTGCCAGCAGCCCGGGACAGGGGAGCTCTGGGGCCAACGTCCTGACTTTC.